The text below deals with one T cell receptor beta chain. The CDR3 loop spans 15 amino acids. Germline V gives CDR1 SEHNR, CDR2 FQNEAQ (reference sequence). Trimming stripped 1 base from V and 1 base from J, with 10 bases between. The sample originates from a study of control samples from healthy donors and cancer patients. Sequenced by immunoSEQ multiplex PCR; TCRdb stores in-frame clones only, minus some. This table has tens of thousands of clones, about 92% appearing once. The sample comprised blood. This TCR was sampled from a woman aged 25 to 39 in good health. The V call is TRBV7-9, the J call TRBJ1-2; D remains unclear. CDR3 in amino acids: CASSLVAIFNYGYTF. The CDR3 DNA reads as TGTGCCAGCAGCTTAGTGGCCATTTTTAACTATGGCTACACCTTC.